Below, 18 T cell receptor beta chains from the same sample are listed, as sequenced in a study of cytomegalovirus exposure and HLA in healthy donors. The primer mix had 60 Vbeta and 13 Jbeta primers. Profiling relied on immunoSEQ multiplex PCR, and the TCRdb table lists in-frame clones only, not all of them. The sample has 120,000 or so clones; over 70% are singletons. Sequencing was done on a sample of PBMCs. The receptors were sampled from a woman in her forties or fifties in good health and CMV-seropositive.

This clone has a single count. This chain uses TRBV5-6 with TRBJ1-2, with D possibly being TRBD1 (5 bases). V dropped 3 bases and J dropped 8 bases, with 14 bases sitting between them. The V gene's germline CDR1 is SGHDT and CDR2 YYEEEE. The CDR3 extends over 13 amino acids. The CDR3 spells CASSWGGSWGYTF. As DNA, the CDR3 is TGTGCCAGCAGCTGGGGGGGGAGTTGGGGCTACACCTTC. The full variable domain, in which reference TRBV5-6 and TRBJ1-2 provide the parts outside the CDR3, is DAGVTQSPTHLIKTRGQQVTLRCSPKSGHDTVSWYQQALGQGPQFIFQYYEEEERQRGNFPDRFSGHQFPNYSSELNVNALLLGDSALYLCASSWGGSWGYTFGSGTRLTVV.

The rearrangement joins TRBV6-6 to TRBJ2-7; 8 positions match TRBD2. V dropped 7 bases and J dropped 2; count of bases not matched to a gene: 7. The CDR3 length is 14 residues. CDR1 is MNHNY and CDR2 is SVGAGI in the germline V gene (reference sequence). CDR3 in amino acids: CASTPGGLAYEQYF. In DNA form, the CDR3 reads TGTGCCAGCACTCCCGGGGGACTAGCCTACGAGCAGTACTTC.

The chain employs TRBV7-2 and TRBJ1-6; no clear D. The CDR3 runs 12 residues. Trimming cost V 5 bases and J 7 bases, with 6 bases left between them. Germline V gene lookup returns CDR1 SGHTA and CDR2 FQGNSA. The CDR3 here is CASSDQNSPLHF. CDR3 nucleotides: TGTGCCAGCAGCGATCAGAATTCACCCCTCCACTTT.

This chain joins TRBV5-1 and TRBJ2-7; 10 bases are a match to TRBD1. The CDR3 is 15 amino acids. Germline CDR1 SGHRS, CDR2 YFSETQ. J gave up 6 bases and V 4 bases, and 10 bases lay outside the gene matches. CDR3 residues: CASSPTGGEPGEQYF. CDR3 nucleotide sequence: TGCGCCAGCAGCCCGACAGGGGGCGAGCCAGGCGAGCAGTACTTC.

This chain joins TRBV7-9 and TRBJ2-7; 10 positions match TRBD1. Germline CDR1 and CDR2: SEHNR and FQNEAQ (reference sequence). V shed 1 base, J shed 6 bases, and the junction held 6 bases outside the gene matches. CDR3 length: 15 amino acids. Here the CDR3 DNA reads TGTGCCAGCAGCTTAGAGACAGGGGGCGCGGTCGAGCAGTACTTC. It encodes CASSLETGGAVEQYF.

The chain is built from TRBV29-1 and TRBJ1-2; possible D gene TRBD1, 5 bases. The germline V gene encodes CDR1 SQVTM and CDR2 ANQGSEA. The CDR3 consists of 13 residues. Trimming took off 5 bases at V and 2 bases at J, with 12 bases between the two ends. The CDR3 spells CSVTPGVNYGYTF. As DNA, the CDR3 is TGCAGCGTTACCCCGGGGGTGAACTATGGCTACACCTTC.

This clone was seen a few times. V usage is TRBV6-6 and J usage is TRBJ1-1; D unclear. The V end was cut by 7 bases, the J end by 3 bases, with 12 bases between. In germline, CDR1 is MNHNY, CDR2 SVGAGI (reference sequence). The CDR3 sequence is 13 residues long. CDR3 loop: CASTFSGYTEAFF. In DNA, the CDR3 is TGTGCCAGCACCTTTTCGGGATACACTGAAGCTTTCTTT.

CDR3 residues: CASSPRGGRDGYTF. CDR3 in DNA: TGCGCCAGCAGCCCGAGAGGGGGAAGGGATGGCTACACCTTC. This chain connects TRBV10-2 to TRBJ1-2; D possibly corresponds to TRBD1 (6 bases). The CDR3 consists of 14 residues. V dropped 6 bases and J dropped 6 bases, with 17 bases sitting between them. CDR1 is WSHSY and CDR2 is SAAADI in the germline V gene.

V usage is TRBV2 and J usage is TRBJ1-2; D remains unclear. The CDR3 is made up of 15 amino acids. V lost 2 bases and J 5 bases, leaving 15 bases between the germline ends. The germline V gene encodes CDR1 SNHLY and CDR2 FYNNEI. This CDR3 is CASSEFGPNNYGYTF. The CDR3, as DNA: TGTGCCAGCAGTGAATTTGGCCCCAATAATTATGGCTACACCTTC.

The genes are TRBV9 and TRBJ2-1; TRBD2 matches at 9 bases. CDR1 is SGDLS and CDR2 is YYNGEE in the germline V gene. The CDR3 has 15 residues. The V segment lost 3 bases and the J segment 2 bases; nucleotides outside the gene matches: 3. The CDR3 coding sequence is TGTGCCAGCAGCGCCAGACTAGCGGCCTACAATGAGCAGTTCTTC. As protein: CASSARLAAYNEQFF. The full variable domain, rest sourced from reference TRBV9 and TRBJ2-1, is DSGVTQTPKHLITATGQRVTLRCSPRSGDLSVYWYQQSLDQGLQFLIQYYNGEERAKGNILERFSAQQFPDLHSELNLSSLELGDSALYFCASSARLAAYNEQFFGPGTRLTVL.

The chain carries TRBV4-2 and TRBJ2-1, with a possible D match to TRBD2 (5 bases). The V and J ends lost 0 bases and 5 bases respectively, with 14 bases between them. Germline CDR1 and CDR2: LGHNA and YNFKEQ. The CDR3 spans 16 residues. CDR3 protein: CASSQDWRAHNNEQFF. CDR3 sequence (DNA): TGTGCCAGCAGCCAAGACTGGCGGGCTCACAACAATGAGCAGTTCTTC.

The chain couples TRBV4-3 to TRBJ2-3; 9 bases align to TRBD2. From germline, CDR1 is LGHNA and CDR2 YSLEER. V trimming: 1 base; J trimming: 5 bases; junction bases outside the gene matches: 7. There are 16 residues in the CDR3. The CDR3 here is CASSQAAGGPGDTQYF. The DNA for the CDR3 is TGCGCCAGCAGCCAAGCGGCGGGAGGGCCGGGAGATACGCAGTATTTT.

The rearrangement uses TRBV12-5 and TRBJ2-4, with D possibly matching TRBD1 (6 bases). The CDR3 loop spans 14 amino acids. V lost 6 bases to trimming and J lost 9 bases, with 18 bases between them. The germline V gene encodes CDR1 LGHNT and CDR2 FRNRAP. CDR3 sequence: CASGLDSIAGIQYF. The DNA of the CDR3 is TGTGCTAGTGGCCTGGACAGTATTGCGGGCATTCAGTACTTC.

This clone showed up just a few times. This sequence joins TRBV7-2 and TRBJ2-1, with 7 bases fitting TRBD2. The V and J ends lost 2 bases and 6 bases, in that order; junction bases with no gene match: 19. Per the germline V gene, CDR1 is SGHTA and CDR2 is FQGNSA. The CDR3 totals 19 residues. Written as DNA, the CDR3 is TGTGCCAGCAGCTTATATGTACGTTCCCGCGGGAGAATTGGCAATGAGCAGTTCTTC. Amino acid sequence: CASSLYVRSRGRIGNEQFF.

The CDR3 spells CASSQDKTSGVTDTQYF. CDR3 DNA sequence: TGTGCCAGCAGCCAAGACAAGACTAGCGGGGTCACAGATACGCAGTATTTT. This sequence joins TRBV14 and TRBJ2-3, with 11 positions matching TRBD2. V trimming: 0 bases; J trimming: 2 bases; junction bases outside the gene matches: 4. The CDR3 consists of 17 residues. Germline V gene sequence: CDR1 SGHDN, CDR2 FVKESK.

The rearrangement links TRBV7-8 to TRBJ2-7, with TRBD1 identical over 7 bases. Germline CDR1 reads SGHVS; CDR2 reads FQNEAQ. This CDR3 comprises 15 residues. J gave up 1 base and V 1 base, and 4 bases lay outside the gene matches. The CDR3 DNA is TGTGCCAGCAGCTTAGGTCGGGACAGATCCTACGAGCAGTACTTC. It yields the protein CASSLGRDRSYEQYF. The whole variable domain, filled in from reference TRBV7-8 and TRBJ2-7, reads GAGVSQSPRYKVAKRGQDVALRCDPISGHVSLFWYQQALGQGPEFLTYFQNEAQLDKSGLPSDRFFAERPEGSVSTLKIQRTQQEDSAVYLCASSLGRDRSYEQYFGPGTRLTVT.

This clone was seen a few times. This chain uses TRBV5-1 with TRBJ1-2; D is perhaps TRBD1 (6 bases). Germline V CDR1 and CDR2: SGHRS, YFSETQ. This CDR3 contains 14 residues. Deletions cut 5 bases from V and 6 bases from J, with 17 bases between. The CDR3 loop reads CASRGPGGGDGYTF. The CDR3 DNA reads as TGCGCCAGCAGGGGCCCAGGAGGGGGGGATGGCTACACCTTC.

In this sample, this clone turned up a few times. This chain links TRBV4-2 with TRBJ1-2, with D possibly TRBD1 on 5 matching bases. Germline V gene data show CDR1 as LGHNA and CDR2 as YNFKEQ. The CDR3 loop spans 15 amino acids. V was shortened by 1 base and J by 0 bases, with 9 bases between the two germline ends. The CDR3 loop reads CASSQGGGTNYGYTF. CDR3 DNA sequence: TGTGCCAGCAGCCAAGGGGGCGGAACTAACTATGGCTACACCTTC.